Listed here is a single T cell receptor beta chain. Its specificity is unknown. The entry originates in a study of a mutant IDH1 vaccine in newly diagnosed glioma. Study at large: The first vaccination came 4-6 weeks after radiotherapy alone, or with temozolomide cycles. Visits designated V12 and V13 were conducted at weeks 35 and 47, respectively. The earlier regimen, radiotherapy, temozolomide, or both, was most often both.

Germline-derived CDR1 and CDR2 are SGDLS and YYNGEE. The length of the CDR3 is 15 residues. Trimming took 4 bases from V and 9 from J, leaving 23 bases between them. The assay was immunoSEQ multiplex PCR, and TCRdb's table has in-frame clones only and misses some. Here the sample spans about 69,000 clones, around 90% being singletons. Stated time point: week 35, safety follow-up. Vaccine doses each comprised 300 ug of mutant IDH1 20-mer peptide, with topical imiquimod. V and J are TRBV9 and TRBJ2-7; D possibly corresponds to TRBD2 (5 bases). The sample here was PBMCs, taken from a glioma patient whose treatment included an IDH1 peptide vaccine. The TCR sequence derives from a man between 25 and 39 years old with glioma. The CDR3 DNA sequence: TGTGCCAGCAGCAACGGCCCCAGTTCCCTCGAGGGGCAGTACTTC. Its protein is CASSNGPSSLEGQYF.